The rows below give T cell receptor beta chains drawn from one sample of a study of blood T cells in healthy people across ages. Each CDR3 protein gets one entry after TCRdb re-called the 5' RACE reads with MiXCR. The sample yields approximately 1,100,000 distinct CDR3 sequences, roughly 45% seen once. The sample taken for sequencing was blood. The receptors originated from an older woman in good health. The CDR3 runs from the conserved cysteine through the conserved F or W. Fields, in order: D gene, J gene, V gene, clone size, CDR3 protein, CDR3 DNA. The D gene is left open where the match is weak. Expanded clones get a size class; other rows say once, few or many, or leave the size out.

TRBD1	TRBJ1-4	TRBV7-4	.	CASSFKVLPPADVGTGWEKLFF	TGTGCCAGCAGCTTCAAAGTGTTACCTCCGGCAGATGTCGGGACAGGGTGGGAAAAACTGTTTTTT
.	TRBJ2-5	TRBV6-1	.	CASSPFSGETQYF	TGTGCCAGCTCTCCTTTCAGCGGGGAGACCCAGTACTTC
.	TRBJ2-4	TRBV6-2/TRBV6-3	once	CASSYGGGAKNIQYF	TGTGCCAGCAGTTATGGAGGGGGCGCCAAAAACATTCAGTACTTC
TRBD1	TRBJ1-2	TRBV6-6	.	CASSYPGQASYGYTF	TGTGCCAGCAGTTACCCAGGACAGGCTAGCTATGGCTACACCTTC
.	TRBJ2-5	TRBV3-1	once	CVSSPSGLTNQETQYF	TGTGTCAGCAGCCCCAGCGGACTAACCAACCAAGAGACCCAGTACTTC
.	TRBJ2-5	TRBV7-9	few	CASSNGGEIQQETQYF	TGTGCCAGCAGCAACGGTGGGGAAATACAACAAGAGACCCAGTACTTC
.	TRBJ2-3	TRBV10-2	.	CASSDRQVLADTQYF	TGCGCCAGCAGTGACAGGCAGGTCCTCGCAGATACGCAGTATTTT
TRBD2	TRBJ2-1	TRBV7-2	once	CASRSSGGAKNEQFF	TGTGCCAGCAGGTCGAGCGGGGGGGCCAAGAATGAGCAGTTCTTC
.	TRBJ2-4	TRBV27	.	CASSLWREPYERYF	TGTGCCAGCAGCCTCTGGCGGGAACCCTACGAGCGGTACTTC
TRBD1	TRBJ1-5	TRBV6-2/TRBV6-3	many	CASRDPGQGQPQHF	TGTGCCAGCAGGGATCCCGGACAGGGACAGCCCCAGCATTTT
TRBD1	TRBJ2-7	TRBV14	.	CASSQPGTGSEQYF	TGTGCCAGCAGCCAACCCGGGACAGGGAGCGAGCAGTACTTC
.	TRBJ1-1	TRBV28	few	CASSLVGPAEAFF	TGTGCCAGCAGCTTGGTTGGGCCTGCTGAAGCTTTCTTT
TRBD2	TRBJ2-3	TRBV29-1	.	CSVEDDLAGVDAQYF	TGCAGCGTTGAAGATGATCTAGCGGGAGTAGATGCGCAGTATTTT
.	TRBJ2-1	TRBV3-1	.	CASSQDWASKQFF	TGTGCCAGCAGCCAAGATTGGGCAAGTAAGCAGTTCTTC
TRBD2	TRBJ2-3	TRBV7-2	.	CASSLTGLTGGDTQYF	TGTGCCAGCAGCTTAACCGGCTTGACGGGAGGGGATACGCAGTATTTT
TRBD2	TRBJ2-1	TRBV7-8	.	CASSLGRGRALNEQFF	TGTGCCAGCAGCTTAGGACGCGGGAGGGCTTTGAATGAGCAGTTCTTC
.	TRBJ2-5	TRBV28	few	CASTLTGEGVGSETQYF	TGTGCCAGCACTCTAACGGGAGAGGGAGTGGGGTCAGAGACCCAGTACTTC
TRBD1	TRBJ2-7	TRBV30	.	CAWTGQGASYEQYF	TGTGCCTGGACCGGACAGGGGGCTTCCTACGAGCAGTACTTC
.	TRBJ2-3	TRBV7-2	.	CASSFPKGLSDTQYF	TGTGCCAGCAGCTTCCCGAAGGGCTTGTCAGATACGCAGTATTTT
TRBD2	TRBJ2-1	TRBV12-5	.	CASGLVIAGGANEQFF	TGTGCTAGTGGTTTGGTAATCGCGGGAGGAGCGAATGAGCAGTTCTTC
TRBD1	TRBJ2-4	TRBV29-1	few	CSVETKDRGAIAKNIQYF	TGCAGCGTTGAAACAAAGGACAGGGGGGCCATAGCCAAAAACATTCAGTACTTC
.	TRBJ2-7	TRBV29-1	many	CSAQVNSYEQYF	TGCAGCGCACAGGTCAACTCGTACGAGCAGTACTTC
TRBD1	TRBJ2-1	TRBV7-7	.	CVSSVDRGVYNEQFF	TGTGTCAGCAGCGTAGACAGGGGAGTTTACAATGAGCAGTTCTTC
TRBD1	TRBJ1-1	TRBV12-3/TRBV12-4	.	CASSWDRGNTDAFF	TGTGCCAGCAGTTGGGACAGGGGGAACACTGATGCTTTCTTT
TRBD2	TRBJ2-7	TRBV27	.	CASSLSVTSGSYHEQYF	TGTGCCAGCAGTTTATCAGTGACTAGCGGGAGCTACCACGAGCAGTACTTC
.	TRBJ2-5	TRBV24-1	.	CATSDSDTDLGRTQYF	TGTGCCACCAGTGATTCTGACACGGACCTGGGGAGGACCCAGTACTTC
TRBD1	TRBJ1-2	TRBV5-6	few	CASSPLRGQGYTF	TGTGCCAGCAGCCCTCTGAGGGGGCAAGGCTACACCTTC
TRBD1	TRBJ2-1	TRBV27	.	CASSPRQGSHNEQFF	TGTGCCAGCAGTCCACGACAGGGAAGTCACAATGAGCAGTTCTTC
.	TRBJ2-5	TRBV27	.	CASGRTETQYF	TGTGCCAGCGGCCGGACGGAGACCCAGTACTTC
TRBD1	TRBJ2-5	TRBV9	few	CASSMDREETQYF	TGTGCCAGCAGCATGGACAGGGAGGAGACCCAGTACTTC
.	TRBJ1-6	TRBV12-3/TRBV12-4	few	CASSGGGSLNSPLHF	TGTGCCAGCAGTGGAGGGGGAAGTTTAAATTCACCCCTCCACTTT
TRBD1	TRBJ2-5	TRBV29-1	many	CSVDSTGAQETQYF	TGCAGCGTTGATTCGACAGGGGCCCAAGAGACCCAGTACTTC
.	TRBJ2-1	TRBV7-9	.	CASERNEQFF	TGTGCCAGCGAGCGTAATGAGCAGTTCTTC
.	TRBJ2-3	TRBV11-2	.	CASSLGLRSGTDTQYF	TGTGCCAGCAGCTTAGGACTCAGGTCAGGCACAGATACGCAGTATTTT
TRBD2	TRBJ2-5	TRBV6-6	few	CASRESGTRGETQYF	TGTGCCAGCAGGGAGAGCGGGACTAGGGGAGAGACCCAGTACTTC
.	TRBJ2-7	TRBV20-1	.	CSVSPGEYEQYF	TGCAGTGTTTCCCCAGGTGAATACGAGCAGTACTTC